This section outlines one T cell receptor (beta chain) sequence together with its context. This clonotype was found a few times. Its antigen remains undetermined. Base qualities are missing; no much larger clone stands one base away. Libraries came from 5' RACE. Instrument used: Illumina HiSeq 2000. Template switching introduced a universal primer binding site; the final cDNA contained a unique molecular identifier, enabling accurate counting of TCR cDNA molecules. Specific primers in the conserved constant-segment region were used to synthesize first-strand cDNA for the TCR alpha and beta chains. Each cDNA library was double barcoded, with a SMART-Mk sample barcode plus Illumina barcodes, to control for contamination. TruSeq adapter sequences along with Illumina sample barcodes were introduced in two successive PCR steps. The TCR alpha and beta cDNA libraries were sequenced on the Illumina HiSeq platform using custom primers. Per the source publication's procedure: Raw reads were processed with MiGEC to extract unique molecular identifiers, and MiXCR was used to determine CDR3 positions. For each individual, recombination models were inferred using an EM algorithm with the repgenHMM and IGoR tools. The analysis of shared clonotypes was done with the tcR package in R, with sharing normalized by the product of cloneset sizes. To study raw recombination free of thymic and clonal selection effects, out-of-frame nonproductive sequences were analyzed. Starting from the raw public reads, TCRdb applied fastp trimming at Q25, assembled clones with MiXCR and retained in-frame beta chains. CDR3 protein duplicates are merged, each entry listing the most common genes and DNA. The authors' filters were not applied to this entry. This sample holds some 760,000 distinct CDR3 sequences; 18% were observed only once. The ten most abundant clones make up around 13% of the sample.

From V the trimming removes 7 bases and from J it removes 4 bases, while the gene matches leave 6 bases of the junction unaccounted for. The CDR3 spans 13 residues, from the cysteine through the phenylalanine. The CDR3 DNA has 39 bases and is translated from base 1. Via the germline V gene, CDR1 is MNHNS and CDR2 SASEGT. The sample originates from a study of identical twins (dated by TCRdb to between 2015 and 2016). Regarding the complete study: The study deep-sequenced TCR alpha and beta repertoires from monozygotic twins, unrelated adults of various ages and cord blood to test whether fetal clonotypes persist. Replicate twin experiments were performed at different times using different library preparation protocols to rule out contamination. Overall study outcomes, separate from this receptor: Recombination models systematically underestimated out-of-frame TCR alpha sharing in monozygotic twins but agreed with sharing between unrelated individuals. Fewer insertions were carried by abundant cord blood beta clonotypes; a weaker similar trend was observed in young adult naive repertoires, while no such trend was observed in memory repertoires. In beta out-of-frame sequences, excess twin sharing was weaker, because having fewer shared sequences lowered the signal-to-noise ratio. Invariant T cells such as MAIT and iNKT could partly confound zero-insertion analyses, although diverse VJ usage argued against such confounding for most clonotypes. Because the same donors could not be followed over many years, the conclusions relied on cross-sectional statistical analysis. Compared with coincidental sharing between unrelated individuals, an excess of low generation-probability sequences was observed among out-of-frame TCR alpha sequences shared between twins.

Only healthy Caucasian donors were included. The twin cohort comprised three pairs of female monozygotic twins, all aged about 18 to 29 years. RNA for TCR libraries was isolated from peripheral blood mononuclear cells. The sample was also reused in another study, on T cells expressing NK-cell markers. As the second publication notes: TCR beta-chain repertoires were profiled in sorted CD3+CD56+NKG2C+, CD3+CD56+NKG2C- and CD3+CD56-NKG2C+ T-cell subsets from fewer than 10 donors. Among the eight sequenced donors, seven were HCMV-seropositive and one was HCMV-seronegative. In several experiments an anti-gammadeltaTCR antibody was added to restrict sorting to alphabetaTCR-expressing T cells. In a handful of donors, the dominant CD3+CD56+NKG2C+ clonotypes were among the top 10 CD8+ clonotypes and accounted for roughly 1.0-7.5% of CD8+ T cells. Those dominant clonotypes were again the most abundant among CD3+CD56-NKG2C+ cells in a handful of donors, at about 28.3-60.1%. Whether the expanded NKG2C-expressing T cell clones were specific for HCMV antigens was left unclear. Randomly selected healthy volunteers, three men and five women, were used as the eight sequenced donors. A commercial ELISA kit detecting HCMV-specific IgG in serum was used to determine HCMV serostatus. For six donors, bulk peripheral blood T-cell repertoires were also sequenced from unsorted PBMC. MIGEC was used to demultiplex reads and group reads by UMI, and MiTCR was used to assemble and quantify clonotypes. Only TCR cDNA sequences supported by at least two reads were kept to exclude erroneous sequences. The tcR package was used for downstream repertoire analysis, with clonotypes matched between fractions based on CDR3 nucleotide sequence plus V segment. VDJmatch was used to annotate antigen specificity against VDJdb, with one amino acid substitution allowed in CDR3.

The sequence was obtained from a woman younger than 30 in good health. Sequenced sample: PBMCs. Here the chain combines TRBV6-1 and TRBJ1-1, and 7 junctional nucleotides match TRBD1. The encoded CDR3 is CASTMGQSTEAFF. In nucleotide form, the sequence is TGTGCCAGCACCATGGGACAGTCCACTGAAGCTTTCTTT.